The present TCR beta chain was sequenced within a study of T cells after yellow fever vaccination. Study overall: The fractions with low cell numbers were processed using SMART-Seq v4 Ultra Low Input.

V was pared by 5 bases and J by 2 bases, with 13 bases between. The germline V gene encodes CDR1 MNHEY and CDR2 SVGEGT. This CDR3 contains 15 residues. Study-level findings and limits: Relatively few clonotypes were ones that appeared in both CD4 and CD8 compartments. Reappearance after the booster was observed for most primary-vaccination clones (about 96% CD4, less than 90% CD8).

A process of 5'RACE template switching, which added a universal primer site and UMIs, was used to make TCR cDNA. TCRdb fed the 5' RACE reads into MiXCR, producing one record per CDR3 protein. The sample includes around 610,000 distinct CDR3 sequences, roughly 14% of them seen just once. This clonotype has more than one count but fewer than ten. Its antigen remains unknown. The TCR was taken from a man younger than 40 who received the YFV17D yellow fever vaccine. Source: PBMCs, taken on the day of the yellow fever booster vaccination. The chain joins TRBV6-2 or TRBV6-3 to TRBJ2-1; no definite D call. CDR3 sequence (DNA): TGTGCCAGCAGTACCCAACGACGGGCCTACAATGAGCAGTTCTTC. Its protein is CASSTQRRAYNEQFF.